This TCR beta chain was identified during a study of T cells after yellow fever vaccination (dated by TCRdb to about 2019). A note on the overall study: The SMART-Seq v4 Ultra Low Input RNA kit was used to prepare libraries from fractions with low cell numbers. To track T-cell clones before and after primary and booster YFV17D yellow fever vaccination, bulk TCR alpha and beta repertoires were sequenced longitudinally. Two healthy male donors, one aged 18 to 30 and one aged 30 to 40 years, made up the cohort. Blood samples were taken at several timepoints before and after primary and secondary immunization, and bulk PBMC replicates and cell subsets were isolated.

Study-wide findings and limitations: The study included only a couple of donors, which limits how far the findings can be generalized. Because abundant contaminating clonotypes from the bulk population could be contained in FACS-sorted repertoires, computational filtering was required. A small fraction of clonotypes appeared in both the CD4 and CD8 compartments, likely as a result of convergent recombination. Most clones expanded after primary vaccination (96% of CD4 and 70% to 90% of CD8) were re-detected after the booster, suggesting that broad memory maintenance occurred. Compared with the primary T-cell response, the secondary T-cell response was faster but weaker, reaching its peak on day 5 rather than on day 15.

TCR cDNA was synthesized by 5'RACE template switching, which introduced a universal primer site and unique molecular identifiers. Priming for cDNA synthesis came from both the TCR alpha and TCR beta constant segments. Two PCR steps were used to amplify libraries, with sample barcodes and sequencing adapters being added in the second step. Sequencing of libraries was performed on Illumina HiSeq 2500 (2x100 bp) or NovaSeq (2x150 bp). On the authors' methods: MIGEC handled demultiplexing of reads and collapsing into UMI consensus sequences, while MiXCR performed V(D)J alignment. Vaccine-responding clonotypes were identified with edgeR using replicate PBMC samples, with FDR below 0.01 and a log2 fold change above 5 up to day 15 being required. Each bulk clonotype was labeled CD4 or CD8 based on which sequenced repertoire, CD4 or CD8, contained the clonotype at higher abundance. The raw public reads went through TCRdb reprocessing: fastp at Q25, MiXCR clone calling, in-frame beta chains kept. Under each unique CDR3 protein, matching rows form one entry showing the most common genes and DNA. The authors' filters were not applied to this entry. The sample contains approximately 550,000 distinct CDR3 sequences, under 25% of them found a single time. The top ten clones comprise approximately 14% of the sample.

The CDR3 runs 16 amino acids, cysteine and phenylalanine included. Of the read, only the CDR3 DNA is kept; its 48 bases are in frame from base 1. Germline trimming amounts to 3 bases on V and 0 bases on J, with 4 as the count of junction bases outside the gene matches. In this sample, this clonotype turned up a few times. Its antigen is still unknown. Per-base qualities were not stored, and no clone one base away is much larger. The sample's treatment or condition label is to be understood as: live attenuated yellow fever vaccine strain. At every blood-draw timepoint, two biological replicates of bulk PBMCs were collected. PBMCs were isolated from peripheral blood using a standard Ficoll-Paque protocol. TriZol was used to extract RNA from bulk PBMCs, CD4 and CD8 fractions, and dextramer-positive and dextramer-negative fractions.

The V and J segments used are TRBV12-3 or TRBV12-4 and TRBJ2-3; 9 bases in between match TRBD2. This TCR came from a man between 25 and 39 years old who received the YFV17D yellow fever vaccine. The specimen comprised PBMCs, sampled 15 days after the yellow fever booster vaccination. The DNA sequence is given as TGTGCCAGCAGTTTTGCGGGAGGGCCCAGCACAGATACGCAGTATTTT. It translates to CASSFAGGPSTDTQYF.